Following are 7 T cell receptor beta chains from one sample sequenced in a study of CD8 T cells in ankylosing spondylitis. TCRdb independently ran MiXCR on the 5' RACE reads; one entry per CDR3 protein. The data hold over 130,000 distinct CDR3 sequences, with about 42% observed a single time. Sequenced sample: synovial fluid, either unsorted or a sorted T cell fraction (not recorded which). These TCRs come from a male donor with ankylosing spondylitis.

V and J are TRBV28 and TRBJ1-5; TRBD1 is a possible D gene (6 bases). The ends were cut back, 3 bases at V and 5 bases at J, with 11 bases in the middle. Germline V gene sequence: CDR1 MDHEN, CDR2 SYDVKM. The CDR3 extends over 14 amino acids. CDR3: CASSFADSYQPQHF. The CDR3 DNA follows: TGTGCCAGCAGTTTTGCGGACAGTTATCAGCCCCAGCATTTT. Supplemented by reference TRBV28 and TRBJ1-5, the full variable domain reads DVKVTQSSRYLVKRTGEKVFLECVQDMDHENMFWYRQDPGLGLRLIYFSYDVKMKEKGDIPEGYSVSREKKERFSLILESASTNQTSMYLCASSFADSYQPQHFGDGTRLSIL.

This clonotype has a handful of counts. The rearrangement joins TRBV2 to TRBJ2-1, with D possibly matching TRBD2 (7 bases). Germline CDR1 reads SNHLY; CDR2 reads FYNNEI. V lost 1 base to trimming and J lost 3 bases, with 16 bases between them. The CDR3 sequence is 17 residues long. The chain's CDR3 is CASSEVGRGAFYNEQFF. As DNA, the CDR3 is TGTGCCAGCAGTGAAGTTGGGAGGGGGGCCTTCTACAATGAGCAGTTCTTC.

This clonotype was counted only a few times. The gene calls are TRBV7-9 and TRBJ1-1; a possible D gene is TRBD1 (5 bases). This CDR3 has 16 residues. Per germline, CDR1 SEHNR and CDR2 FQNEAQ (reference sequence). V gave up 4 bases and J gave up 4 bases, with 19 bases separating them. The CDR3 protein is CASSSIWPGLGTEAFF. As DNA, the CDR3 is TGTGCCAGCAGCTCGATCTGGCCAGGGCTGGGCACTGAAGCTTTCTTT.

In its sample, this clonotype was seen a few times. The gene calls are TRBV4-2 and TRBJ2-7, with D perhaps being TRBD1 or TRBD2 (5 bases each). The CDR3 totals 14 residues. Germline CDR1 LGHNA, CDR2 YNFKEQ. V was shortened by 0 bases and J by 7 bases, with 13 bases between the two germline ends. This CDR3 is CASSQDWGYEEQYF. DNA for the CDR3: TGTGCCAGCAGCCAAGATTGGGGGTACGAGGAGCAGTACTTC.

This clonotype appeared a few times. The rearrangement links TRBV5-6 to TRBJ2-2; D gene unclear. The CDR3 totals 13 residues. From germline, CDR1 is SGHDT and CDR2 YYEEEE. V shed 8 bases and J shed 6 bases, with 14 bases lying between them. The CDR3 DNA sequence: TGTGCCAGTCAATTCGCCGGACCCGGGGAGCTGTTTTTT. It translates to CASQFAGPGELFF.

The rearrangement uses TRBV28 and TRBJ2-7; 7 nucleotides align to TRBD1. Germline trimming cut 6 bases from V and 0 bases from J; bases unmatched to any gene: 8. This CDR3 comprises 15 residues. The V gene's germline CDR1 is MDHEN and CDR2 SYDVKM. The CDR3: CASSLGTVFSYEQYF. In DNA, the CDR3 is TGTGCCAGCAGCTTGGGGACAGTTTTCTCCTACGAGCAGTACTTC.

The CDR3 loop is CASSYRQVSGANVLTF. The CDR3 DNA follows: TGTGCCAGCAGTTACCGACAGGTCTCTGGGGCCAACGTCCTGACTTTC. The V gene is TRBV6-5, the J gene TRBJ2-6; D is perhaps TRBD1 (6 bases). The germline V gene encodes CDR1 MNHEY and CDR2 SVGAGI. The CDR3 contains 16 residues. V shed 2 bases and J shed 0 bases, with 8 bases lying between them.